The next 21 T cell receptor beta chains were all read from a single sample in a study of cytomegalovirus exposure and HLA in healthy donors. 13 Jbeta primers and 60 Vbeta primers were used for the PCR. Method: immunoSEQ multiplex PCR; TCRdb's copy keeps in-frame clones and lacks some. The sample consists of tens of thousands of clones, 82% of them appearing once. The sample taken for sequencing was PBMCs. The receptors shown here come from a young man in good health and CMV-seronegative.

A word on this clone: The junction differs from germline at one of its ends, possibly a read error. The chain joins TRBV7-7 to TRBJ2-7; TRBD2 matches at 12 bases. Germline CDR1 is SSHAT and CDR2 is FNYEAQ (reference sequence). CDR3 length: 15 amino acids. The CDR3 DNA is TGTGCTAGCAGCTCTGGACTAGCGGGACCGTACGAGCAGTACTTC. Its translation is CASSSGLAGPYEQYF. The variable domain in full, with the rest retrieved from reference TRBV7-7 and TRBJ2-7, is GAGVSQSPRYKVTKRGQDVTLRCDPISSHATLYWYQQALGQGPEFLTYFNYEAQPDKSGLPSDRFSAERPEGSISTLTIQRTEQRDSAMYRCASSSGLAGPYEQYFGPGTRLTVT.

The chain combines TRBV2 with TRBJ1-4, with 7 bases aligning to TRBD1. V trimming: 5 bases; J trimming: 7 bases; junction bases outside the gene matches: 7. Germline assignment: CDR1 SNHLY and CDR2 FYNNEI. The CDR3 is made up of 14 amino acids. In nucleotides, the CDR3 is TGTGCCAGCAGTATAAGGGCAGGGGGTGAAAAACTGTTTTTT. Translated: CASSIRAGGEKLFF.

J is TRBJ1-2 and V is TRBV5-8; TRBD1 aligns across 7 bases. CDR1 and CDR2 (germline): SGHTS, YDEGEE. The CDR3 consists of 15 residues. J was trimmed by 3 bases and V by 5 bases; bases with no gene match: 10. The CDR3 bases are TGTGCCAGCAGAAAAAAGGGACAGAAGGACTATGGCTACACCTTC. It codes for CASRKKGQKDYGYTF.

The CDR3 bases are TGTGCCAGCAGAGCCCTTACAGGGGTTGGAAACACCATATATTTT. Translated, it gives CASRALTGVGNTIYF. V usage is TRBV6-1 and J usage is TRBJ1-3, with 7 bases fitting TRBD1. V was pared by 6 bases and J by 3 bases, with 8 bases of the junction left unmatched. The CDR3 is 15 amino acids. The germline gives CDR1 MNHNS, CDR2 SASEGT.

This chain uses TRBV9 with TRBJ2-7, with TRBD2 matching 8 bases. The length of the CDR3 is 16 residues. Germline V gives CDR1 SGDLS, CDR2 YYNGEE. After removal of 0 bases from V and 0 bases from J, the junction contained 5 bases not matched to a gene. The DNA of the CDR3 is TGTGCCAGCAGCGTAGGGGCGGGAGGAAACTCCTACGAGCAGTACTTC. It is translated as CASSVGAGGNSYEQYF.

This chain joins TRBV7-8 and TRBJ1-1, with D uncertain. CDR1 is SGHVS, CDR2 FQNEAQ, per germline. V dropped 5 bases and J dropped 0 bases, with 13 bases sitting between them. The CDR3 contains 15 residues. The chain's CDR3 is CASSPREGLNTEAFF. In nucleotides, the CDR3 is TGTGCCAGCAGCCCCCGGGAGGGCCTGAACACTGAAGCTTTCTTT.

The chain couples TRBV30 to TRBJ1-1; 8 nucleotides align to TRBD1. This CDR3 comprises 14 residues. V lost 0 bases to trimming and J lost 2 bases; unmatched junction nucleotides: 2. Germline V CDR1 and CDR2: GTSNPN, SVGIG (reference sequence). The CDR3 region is CAWSVTGGNTEAFF. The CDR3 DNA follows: TGTGCCTGGAGTGTTACAGGGGGAAACACTGAAGCTTTCTTT. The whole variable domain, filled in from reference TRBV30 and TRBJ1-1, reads SQTIHQWPATLVQPVGSPLSLECTVEGTSNPNLYWYRQAAGRGLQLLFYSVGIGQISSEVPQNLSASRPQDRQFILSSKKLLLSDSGFYLCAWSVTGGNTEAFFGQGTRLTVV.

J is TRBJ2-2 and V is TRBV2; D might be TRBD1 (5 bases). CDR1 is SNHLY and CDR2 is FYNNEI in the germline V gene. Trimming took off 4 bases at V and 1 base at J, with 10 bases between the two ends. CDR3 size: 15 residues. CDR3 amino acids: CASSVYQGNTGELFF. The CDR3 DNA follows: TGTGCCAGCAGTGTTTATCAGGGGAACACCGGGGAGCTGTTTTTT.

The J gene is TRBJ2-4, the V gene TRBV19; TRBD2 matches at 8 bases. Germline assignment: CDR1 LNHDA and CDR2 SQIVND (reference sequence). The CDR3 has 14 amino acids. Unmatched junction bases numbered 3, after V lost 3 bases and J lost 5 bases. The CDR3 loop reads CASSIGGAENIQYF. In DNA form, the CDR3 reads TGTGCCAGTAGTATCGGGGGGGCCGAAAACATTCAGTACTTC.

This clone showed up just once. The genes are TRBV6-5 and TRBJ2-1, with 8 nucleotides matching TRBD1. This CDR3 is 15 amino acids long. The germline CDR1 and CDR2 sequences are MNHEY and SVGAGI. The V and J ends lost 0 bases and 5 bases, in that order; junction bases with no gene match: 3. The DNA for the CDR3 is TGTGCCAGCAGTTACTCCGGGACAGGTCACAATGAGCAGTTCTTC. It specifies CASSYSGTGHNEQFF.

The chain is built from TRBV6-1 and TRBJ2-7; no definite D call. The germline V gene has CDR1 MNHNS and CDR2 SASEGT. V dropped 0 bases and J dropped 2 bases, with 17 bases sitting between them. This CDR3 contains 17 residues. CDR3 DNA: TGTGCCAGCAGTGAAGCAGGCTTTAGTGGGCTTCCCTACGAGCAGTACTTC. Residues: CASSEAGFSGLPYEQYF.

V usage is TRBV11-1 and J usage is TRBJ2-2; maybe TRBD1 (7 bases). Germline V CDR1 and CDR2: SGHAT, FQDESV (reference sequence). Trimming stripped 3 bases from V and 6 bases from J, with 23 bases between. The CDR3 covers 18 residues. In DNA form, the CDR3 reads TGTGCCAGCAGCTTCCCGCGTGGGAGCAGGGGGGTTTCCGGGGAGCTGTTTTTT. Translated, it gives CASSFPRGSRGVSGELFF.

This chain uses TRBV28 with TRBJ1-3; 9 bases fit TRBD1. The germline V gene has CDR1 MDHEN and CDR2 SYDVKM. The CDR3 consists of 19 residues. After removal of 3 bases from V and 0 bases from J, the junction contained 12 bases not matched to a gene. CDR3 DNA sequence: TGTGCCAGCAGTTTCGACTACAGGACAGGGGAGGGCTCTGGAAACACCATATATTTT. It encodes CASSFDYRTGEGSGNTIYF.

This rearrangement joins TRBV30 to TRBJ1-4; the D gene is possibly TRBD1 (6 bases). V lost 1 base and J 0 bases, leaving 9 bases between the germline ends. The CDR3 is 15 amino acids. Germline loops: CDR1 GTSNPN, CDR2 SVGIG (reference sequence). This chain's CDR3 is CAWSEDRATNEKLFF. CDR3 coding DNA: TGTGCCTGGAGTGAGGACAGAGCAACTAATGAAAAACTGTTTTTT.

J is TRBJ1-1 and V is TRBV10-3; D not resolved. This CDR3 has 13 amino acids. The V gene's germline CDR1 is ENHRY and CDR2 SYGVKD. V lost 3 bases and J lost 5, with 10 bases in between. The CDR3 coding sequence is TGTGCCATCAGTGAAGGGAGCAGTACTGAAGCTTTCTTT. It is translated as CAISEGSSTEAFF.

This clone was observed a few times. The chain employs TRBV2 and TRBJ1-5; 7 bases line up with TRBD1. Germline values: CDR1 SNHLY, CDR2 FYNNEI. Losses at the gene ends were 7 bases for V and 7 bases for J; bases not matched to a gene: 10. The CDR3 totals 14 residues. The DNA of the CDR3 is TGTGCCAGCACGCTCGACAGGGTAGGACAGCCCCAGCATTTT. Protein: CASTLDRVGQPQHF.

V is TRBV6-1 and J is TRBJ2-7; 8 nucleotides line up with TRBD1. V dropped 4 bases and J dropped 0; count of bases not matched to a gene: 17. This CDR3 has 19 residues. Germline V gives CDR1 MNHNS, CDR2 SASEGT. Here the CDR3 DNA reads TGTGCCAGCAGTGGTGAGATAGACAGGGGACCAAAGAGCTCCTACGAGCAGTACTTC. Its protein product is CASSGEIDRGPKSSYEQYF.

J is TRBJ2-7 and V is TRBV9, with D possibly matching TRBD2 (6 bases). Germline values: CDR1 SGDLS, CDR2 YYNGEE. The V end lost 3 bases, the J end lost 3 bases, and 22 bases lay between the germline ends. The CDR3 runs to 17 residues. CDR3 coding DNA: TGTGCCAGCAGCGCTGGTTTGCGGGGACTTAGGAACTACGAGCAGTACTTC. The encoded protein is CASSAGLRGLRNYEQYF.

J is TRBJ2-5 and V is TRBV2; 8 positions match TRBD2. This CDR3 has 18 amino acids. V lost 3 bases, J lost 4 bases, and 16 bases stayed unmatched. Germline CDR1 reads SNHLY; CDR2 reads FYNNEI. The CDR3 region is CASSEGGSGGRFGETQYF. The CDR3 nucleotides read TGTGCCAGCAGTGAGGGGGGTTCTGGCGGGAGGTTTGGAGAGACCCAGTACTTC.

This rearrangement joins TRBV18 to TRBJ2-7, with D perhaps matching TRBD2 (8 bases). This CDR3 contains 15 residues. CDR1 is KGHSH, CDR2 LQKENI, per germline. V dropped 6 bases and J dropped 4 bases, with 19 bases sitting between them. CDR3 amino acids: CASSQAGAGGYEQYF. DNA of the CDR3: TGTGCCAGCTCCCAAGCGGGGGCAGGGGGGTACGAGCAGTACTTC.

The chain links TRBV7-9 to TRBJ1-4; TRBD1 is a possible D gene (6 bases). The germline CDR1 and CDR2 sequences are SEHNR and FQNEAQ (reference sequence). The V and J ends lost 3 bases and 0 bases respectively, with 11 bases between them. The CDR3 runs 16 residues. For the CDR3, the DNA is TGTGCCAGCAGCTTCGGTGGACAGCCAACTAATGAAAAACTGTTTTTT. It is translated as CASSFGGQPTNEKLFF.